This record looks at one TCR beta chain sequence and its context. Methods used by the authors: The authors estimated nucleated cell counts from reference gene primer amplification. Profiled with immunoSEQ multiplex PCR; TCRdb holds only in-frame clones, not every one. The DNA was the basis for D and trimming; V, J and clone size are from that table. The repertoire has approximately 190,000 clones, 70% to 90% of them found once; the top ten carry just under 25%. With 0 bases removed from V and 2 bases from J, the gap between germline ends came to 14 bases. This CDR3 comprises 16 residues. Germline-derived CDR1 and CDR2 are SGHRS and YFSETQ. These data are taken from a study of blood T cell repertoires in COVID-19.

This chain links TRBV5-1 with TRBJ1-2, with TRBD1 as a possible D gene (6 bases). The source is a woman aged 40 to 55 in a cohort exposed to, infected with or recovered from COVID-19 (not recorded which). Sequencing was carried out using PBMCs or T cells enriched from blood (not recorded which). Here the CDR3 DNA reads TGCGCCAGCAGCTTGGAGGGGGTCAGGACGAACTATGGCTACACCTTC. Its translation is CASSLEGVRTNYGYTF.